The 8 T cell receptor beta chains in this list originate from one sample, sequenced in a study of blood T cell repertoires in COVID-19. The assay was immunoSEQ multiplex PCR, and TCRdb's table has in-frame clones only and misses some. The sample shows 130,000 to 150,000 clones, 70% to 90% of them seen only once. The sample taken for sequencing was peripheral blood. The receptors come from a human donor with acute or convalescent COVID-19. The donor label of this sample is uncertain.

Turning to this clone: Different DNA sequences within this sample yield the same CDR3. Written as DNA, the CDR3 is TGTGCCAGCTCACAACAGGGTTACGAGCAGTACTTC. It is translated as CASSQQGYEQYF. The chain joins TRBV18 to TRBJ2-7, with D tentatively TRBD1 (6 bases). V was clipped by 4 bases and J by 4 bases, with 8 bases between them. This CDR3 has 12 residues. Germline-derived CDR1 and CDR2 are KGHSH and LQKENI.

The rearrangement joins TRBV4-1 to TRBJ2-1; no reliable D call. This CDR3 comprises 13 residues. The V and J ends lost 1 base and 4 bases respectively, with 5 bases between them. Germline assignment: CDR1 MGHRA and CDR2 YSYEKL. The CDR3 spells CASSQVEYNEQFF. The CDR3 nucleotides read TGCGCCAGCAGCCAAGTAGAATACAATGAGCAGTTCTTC.

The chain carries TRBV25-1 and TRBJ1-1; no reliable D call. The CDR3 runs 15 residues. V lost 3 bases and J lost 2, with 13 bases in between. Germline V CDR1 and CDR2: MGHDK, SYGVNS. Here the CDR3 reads CASSDPTTSNTEAFF. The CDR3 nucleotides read TGTGCCAGCAGTGATCCGACAACCTCAAACACTGAAGCTTTCTTT.

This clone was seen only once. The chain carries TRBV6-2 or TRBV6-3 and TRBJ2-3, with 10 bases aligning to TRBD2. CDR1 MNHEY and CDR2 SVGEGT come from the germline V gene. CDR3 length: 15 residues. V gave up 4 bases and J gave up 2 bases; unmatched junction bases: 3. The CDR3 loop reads CASSFGLADTDTQYF. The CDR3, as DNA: TGTGCCAGCAGTTTCGGACTAGCGGACACAGATACGCAGTATTTT.

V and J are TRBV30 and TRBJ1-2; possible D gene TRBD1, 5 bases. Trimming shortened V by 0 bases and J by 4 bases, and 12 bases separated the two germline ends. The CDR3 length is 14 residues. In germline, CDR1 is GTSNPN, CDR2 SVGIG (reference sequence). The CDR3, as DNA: TGTGCCTGGAGTGTCCTAGGGGATGGCTATGGCTACACCTTC. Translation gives CAWSVLGDGYGYTF.

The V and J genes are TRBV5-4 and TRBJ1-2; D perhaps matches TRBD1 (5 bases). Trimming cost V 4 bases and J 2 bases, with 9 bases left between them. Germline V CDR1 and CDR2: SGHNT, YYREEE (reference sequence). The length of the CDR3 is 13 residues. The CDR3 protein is CASSLDKNYGYTF. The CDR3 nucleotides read TGTGCCAGCAGCCTGGACAAAAACTATGGCTACACCTTC.

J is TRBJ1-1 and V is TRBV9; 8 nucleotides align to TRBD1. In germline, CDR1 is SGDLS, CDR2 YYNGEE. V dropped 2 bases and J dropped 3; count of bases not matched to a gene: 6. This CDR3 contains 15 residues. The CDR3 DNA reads TGTGCCAGCAGCGTCGGGACAGGACTTGACACTGAAGCTTTCTTT. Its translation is CASSVGTGLDTEAFF.

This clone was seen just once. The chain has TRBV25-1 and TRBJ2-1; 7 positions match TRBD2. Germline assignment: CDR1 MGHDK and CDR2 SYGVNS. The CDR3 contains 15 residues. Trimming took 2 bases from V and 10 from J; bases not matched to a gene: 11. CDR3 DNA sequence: TGTGCCAGCAGTGAAATATGGGGGAGGGCGGGAGAGCAGTTCTTC. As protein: CASSEIWGRAGEQFF.